Presented here are 4 T cell receptor beta chains from one specimen sequenced in a study of T cells in Graves' hyperthyroidism and ophthalmopathy. What was amplified from RNA transcripts were TCR beta CDR3 regions. The study used the HTBI primer set for a first-round RT-PCR of the TCR CDR3. MiXCR, run by TCRdb on the multiplex PCR reads, gives a single entry per CDR3 protein. The profile covers a few hundred thousand distinct CDR3 sequences, with approximately 14% appearing a single time and approximately 35% taken by the ten largest. Sample: blood. These receptors originate from a woman aged 40 to 50 with Graves' ophthalmopathy.

The V call is TRBV2, the J call TRBJ1-3; the D gene is possibly TRBD1 (5 bases). The germline gives CDR1 SNHLY, CDR2 FYNNEI. V shed 4 bases and J shed 0 bases, with 10 bases lying between them. This CDR3 comprises 15 residues. CDR3 protein: CASSGQTLSGNTIYF. DNA for the CDR3: TGTGCCAGCAGTGGACAGACACTCTCTGGAAACACCATATATTTT.

With regard to this clonotype: This may stem from a read error, because a much larger clone lies one nucleotide away. Likely a read error: the CDR3 ends without its conserved phenylalanine or tryptophan. The rearrangement uses TRBV24-1 and TRBJ2-1; 7 bases are shared with TRBD1. The germline V gene encodes CDR1 KGHDR and CDR2 SFDVKD. This CDR3 contains 15 residues. The trim removed 4 bases at V and 5 bases at J, leaving 7 bases unmatched. The CDR3 DNA sequence: TGTGCCACCAGTGACCCTACCGGGACAGACAATGAGCAGTTCTCC. Residues: CATSDPTGTDNEQFS.

The genes are TRBV4-1 and TRBJ2-1; no reliable D call. CDR3 length: 15 residues. Trimming removed 5 bases from V and 3 bases from J, with 14 bases in between. The germline gives CDR1 MGHRA, CDR2 YSYEKL. This CDR3 reads CASSSPKTGYNEQFF. CDR3 bases: TGCGCCAGCAGCTCCCCCAAGACGGGCTACAATGAGCAGTTCTTC.

This clonotype was seen many times. The chain carries TRBV10-3 and TRBJ2-3; D is perhaps TRBD2 (5 bases). CDR1 is ENHRY and CDR2 is SYGVKD in the germline V gene. V gave up 6 bases and J gave up 6 bases, with 13 bases separating them. The length of the CDR3 is 13 residues. The CDR3 sequence: CAIRSGSGDTQYF. CDR3 DNA: TGTGCCATCAGGTCGGGGAGCGGCGATACGCAGTATTTT.